This TCR beta chain emerged from a study of blood T cell repertoires in COVID-19. On the study more broadly: Samples taken during acute and convalescent COVID-19 were collected in the United States, Italy and Spain. In each case, the material was cDNA or gDNA derived from T cells, B-cell-depleted T cells, or PBMCs.

V was cut by 2 bases and J by 0 bases, with 16 bases left in between. Germline CDR1 MDHEN, CDR2 SYDVKM. The CDR3 is made up of 17 amino acids. Methods used by the authors: Reference gene primer amplification gave estimated nucleated cell counts. The table came from immunoSEQ multiplex PCR; TCRdb's copy has only in-frame clones and leaves some out. V, J and clone size were drawn from that table, and D and trimming were deduced from the DNA. The data contain about 240,000 clones, around 83% of them seen just once; the ten biggest clones take up around 3.5%. The sequencing sample was made of peripheral blood. The clonotype originates from a woman aged 18-35 years with acute or convalescent COVID-19. The chain couples TRBV28 to TRBJ2-5; D is possibly TRBD2 (6 bases). CDR3 residues: CASSLDNFRDYQETQYF. The CDR3, as DNA: TGTGCCAGCAGTTTAGACAATTTTAGGGACTACCAAGAGACCCAGTACTTC.